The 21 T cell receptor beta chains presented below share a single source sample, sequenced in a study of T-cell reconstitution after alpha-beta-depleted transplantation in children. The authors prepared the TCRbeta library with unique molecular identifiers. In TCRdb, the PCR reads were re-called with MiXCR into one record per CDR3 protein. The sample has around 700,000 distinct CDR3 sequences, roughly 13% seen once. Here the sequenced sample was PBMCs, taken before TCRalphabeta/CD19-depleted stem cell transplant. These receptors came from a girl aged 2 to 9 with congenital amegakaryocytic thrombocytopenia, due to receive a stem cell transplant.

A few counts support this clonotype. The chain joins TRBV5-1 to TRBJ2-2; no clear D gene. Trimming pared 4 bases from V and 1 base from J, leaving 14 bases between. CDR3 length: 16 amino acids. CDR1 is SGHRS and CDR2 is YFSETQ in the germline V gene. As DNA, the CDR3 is TGCGCCAGCAGCCCCTGGGCGGCGAGGAACACCGGGGAGCTGTTTTTT. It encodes CASSPWAARNTGELFF.

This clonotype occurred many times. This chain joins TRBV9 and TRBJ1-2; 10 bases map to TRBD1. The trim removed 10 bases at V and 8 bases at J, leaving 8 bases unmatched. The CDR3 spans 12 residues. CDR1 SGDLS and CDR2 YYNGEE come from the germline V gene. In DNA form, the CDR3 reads TGTGCCGGGGACAGGGGTACCGTGGGCTACACCTTC. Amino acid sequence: CAGDRGTVGYTF.

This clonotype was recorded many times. The CDR3 region is CSVGVEASPYNEQFF. The CDR3 nucleotides are TGCAGCGTAGGAGTAGAAGCCTCCCCCTACAATGAGCAGTTCTTC. The chain links TRBV29-1 to TRBJ2-1; D ambiguous. Germline CDR1 SQVTM, CDR2 ANQGSEA. There are 15 residues in the CDR3. V gave up 6 bases and J gave up 2 bases, with 17 bases separating them.

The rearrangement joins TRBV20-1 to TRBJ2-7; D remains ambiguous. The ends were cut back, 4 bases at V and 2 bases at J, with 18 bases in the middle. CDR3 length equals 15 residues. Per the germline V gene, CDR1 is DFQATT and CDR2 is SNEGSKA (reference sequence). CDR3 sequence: CSATLLAVRPYEQYF. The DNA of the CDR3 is TGCAGTGCTACCTTGCTGGCAGTCCGTCCCTACGAGCAGTACTTC.

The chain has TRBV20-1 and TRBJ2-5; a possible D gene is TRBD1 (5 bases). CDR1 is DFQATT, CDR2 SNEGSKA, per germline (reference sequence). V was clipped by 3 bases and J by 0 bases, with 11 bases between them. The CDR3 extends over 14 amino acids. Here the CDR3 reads CSARDTGHQETQYF. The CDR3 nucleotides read TGCAGTGCTAGGGACACAGGTCACCAAGAGACCCAGTACTTC.

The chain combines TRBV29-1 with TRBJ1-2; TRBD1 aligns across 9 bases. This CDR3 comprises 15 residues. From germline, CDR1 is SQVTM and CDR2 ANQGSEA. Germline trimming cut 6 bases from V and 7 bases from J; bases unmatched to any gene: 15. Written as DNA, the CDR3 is TGCAGCGTCATCCTTCCCGGGACAGGGTCGTTTGGCTACACCTTC. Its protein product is CSVILPGTGSFGYTF.

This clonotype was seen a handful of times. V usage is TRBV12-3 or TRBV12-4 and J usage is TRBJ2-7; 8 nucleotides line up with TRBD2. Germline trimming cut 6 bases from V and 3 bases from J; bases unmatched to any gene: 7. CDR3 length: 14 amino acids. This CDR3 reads CASRRAGGVYEQYF. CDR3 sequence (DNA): TGTGCCAGCAGAAGGGCGGGAGGAGTCTACGAGCAGTACTTC.

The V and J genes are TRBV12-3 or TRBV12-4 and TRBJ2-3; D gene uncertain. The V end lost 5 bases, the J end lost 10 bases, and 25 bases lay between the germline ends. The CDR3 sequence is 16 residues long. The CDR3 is CASSDPRVGPIGSQYF. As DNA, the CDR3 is TGTGCCAGCAGTGATCCTAGAGTTGGTCCGATCGGATCGCAGTATTTT.

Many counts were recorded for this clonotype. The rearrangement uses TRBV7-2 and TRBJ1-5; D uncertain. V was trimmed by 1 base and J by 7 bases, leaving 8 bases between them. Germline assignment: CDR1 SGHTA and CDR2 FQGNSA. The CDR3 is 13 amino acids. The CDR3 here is CASSLEVVQPQHF. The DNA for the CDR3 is TGTGCCAGCAGCTTAGAGGTTGTACAGCCCCAGCATTTT.

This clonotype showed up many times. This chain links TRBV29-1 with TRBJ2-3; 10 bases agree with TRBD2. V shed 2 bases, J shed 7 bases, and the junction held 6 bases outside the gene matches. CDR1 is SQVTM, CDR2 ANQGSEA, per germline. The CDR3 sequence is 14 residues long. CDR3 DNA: TGCAGCGTTGAACTAGCGGGAGTAGTAAATACGCAGTATTTT. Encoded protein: CSVELAGVVNTQYF.

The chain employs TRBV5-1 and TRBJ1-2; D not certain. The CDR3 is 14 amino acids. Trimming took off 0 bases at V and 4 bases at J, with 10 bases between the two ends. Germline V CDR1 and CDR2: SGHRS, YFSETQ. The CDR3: CASSLGASPYGYTF. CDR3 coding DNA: TGCGCCAGCAGCTTGGGGGCAAGTCCCTATGGCTACACCTTC.

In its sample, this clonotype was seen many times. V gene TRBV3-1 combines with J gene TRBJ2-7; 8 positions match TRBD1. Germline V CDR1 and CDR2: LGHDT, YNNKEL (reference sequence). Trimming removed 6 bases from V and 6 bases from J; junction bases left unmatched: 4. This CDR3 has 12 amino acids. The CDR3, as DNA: TGTGCCAGCAGGTATACAGGGGGCGAGCAGTACTTC. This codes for CASRYTGGEQYF.

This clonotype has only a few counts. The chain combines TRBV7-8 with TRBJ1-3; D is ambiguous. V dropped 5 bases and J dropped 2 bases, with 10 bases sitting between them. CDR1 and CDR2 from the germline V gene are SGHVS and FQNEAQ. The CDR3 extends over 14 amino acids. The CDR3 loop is CASSPGLAGNTIYF. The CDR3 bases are TGTGCCAGCAGCCCCGGATTAGCTGGAAACACCATATATTTT.

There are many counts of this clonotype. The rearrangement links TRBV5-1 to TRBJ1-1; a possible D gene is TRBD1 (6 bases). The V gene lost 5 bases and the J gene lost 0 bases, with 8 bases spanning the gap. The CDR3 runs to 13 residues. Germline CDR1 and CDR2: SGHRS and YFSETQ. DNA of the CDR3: TGCGCCAGCAGGGGGGCGGTGAACACTGAAGCTTTCTTT. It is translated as CASRGAVNTEAFF. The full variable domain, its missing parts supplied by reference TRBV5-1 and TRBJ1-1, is KAGVTQTPRYLIKTRGQQVTLSCSPISGHRSVSWYQQTPGQGLQFLFEYFSETQRNKGNFPGRFSGRQFSNSRSEMNVSTLELGDSALYLCASRGAVNTEAFFGQGTRLTVV.

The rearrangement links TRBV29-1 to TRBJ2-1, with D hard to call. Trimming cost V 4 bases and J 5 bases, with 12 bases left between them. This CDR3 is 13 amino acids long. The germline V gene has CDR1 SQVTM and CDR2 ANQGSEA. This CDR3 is CSVGQILNNEQFF. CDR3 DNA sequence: TGCAGCGTTGGGCAGATACTGAACAATGAGCAGTTCTTC.

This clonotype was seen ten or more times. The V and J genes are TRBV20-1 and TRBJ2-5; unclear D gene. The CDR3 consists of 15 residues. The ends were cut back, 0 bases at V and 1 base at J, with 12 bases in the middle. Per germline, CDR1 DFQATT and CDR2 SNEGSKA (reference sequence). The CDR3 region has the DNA TGCAGTGCTAGAGATTCGGAGAACCTCCAAGAGACCCAGTACTTC. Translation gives CSARDSENLQETQYF.

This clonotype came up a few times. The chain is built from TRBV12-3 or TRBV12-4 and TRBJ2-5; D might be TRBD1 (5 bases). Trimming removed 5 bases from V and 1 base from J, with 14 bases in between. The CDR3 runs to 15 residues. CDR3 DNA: TGTGCCAGCAGTGGGGCGGCAAACTCCCAAGAGACCCAGTACTTC. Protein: CASSGAANSQETQYF.

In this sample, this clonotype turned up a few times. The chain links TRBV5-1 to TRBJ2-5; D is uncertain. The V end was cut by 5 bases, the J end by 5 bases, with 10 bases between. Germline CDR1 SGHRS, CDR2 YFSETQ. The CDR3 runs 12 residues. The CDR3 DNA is TGCGCCAGCAGTTCTGGTTTGGAGACCCAGTACTTC. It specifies CASSSGLETQYF.

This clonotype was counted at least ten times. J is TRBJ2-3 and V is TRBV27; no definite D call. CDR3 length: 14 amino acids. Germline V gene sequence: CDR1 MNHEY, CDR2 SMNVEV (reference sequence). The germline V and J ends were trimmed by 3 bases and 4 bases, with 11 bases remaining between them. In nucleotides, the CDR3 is TGTGCCAGCAGTTTTCTCCGGAAGGCAGATACGCAGTATTTT. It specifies CASSFLRKADTQYF.

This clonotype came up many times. The CDR3 loop is CSARGGQDFQETQYF. For the CDR3, the DNA is TGCAGTGCTAGAGGGGGACAGGACTTTCAAGAGACCCAGTACTTC. V usage is TRBV20-1 and J usage is TRBJ2-5, with 8 bases that match TRBD1. The CDR3 loop spans 15 amino acids. Looked up from germline, CDR1 is DFQATT and CDR2 is SNEGSKA (reference sequence). Trimming took 1 base from V and 2 from J; bases not matched to a gene: 6.

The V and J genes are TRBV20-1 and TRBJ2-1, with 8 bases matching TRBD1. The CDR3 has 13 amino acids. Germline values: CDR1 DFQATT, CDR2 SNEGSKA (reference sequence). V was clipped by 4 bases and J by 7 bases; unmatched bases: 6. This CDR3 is CSATGGGGNEQFF. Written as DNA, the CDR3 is TGCAGTGCTACAGGGGGCGGAGGGAATGAGCAGTTCTTC.